This is a list of T cell receptor beta chains from one sample in a study of blood T cells in healthy people across ages. TCRdb reanalysed the 5' RACE reads using MiXCR and keeps one entry per CDR3 protein. The sample yields 650,000 to 1,000,000 distinct CDR3 sequences, roughly 35% seen once. The sequencing input was blood. The receptors stem from a man aged 18 to 29 in good health. Both conserved end residues are part of each CDR3. Fields, in order: clone size, D gene, V gene, J gene, CDR3 DNA, CDR3 protein. The D gene is left open where the match is weak. Not all rows give a size; the values are once, few, many and, for expanded clones, a class.

few	TRBD1	TRBV15	TRBJ2-1	TGTGCCACCAGGACAGGGGACCGGGAATACAATGAGCAGTTCTTC	CATRTGDREYNEQFF
-	TRBD2	TRBV3-1	TRBJ2-1	TGTGCCAGCAGCCCCTCTCCGGGACGAGCGGGGGGGTCAGGGAATGAGCAGTTCTTC	CASSPSPGRAGGSGNEQFF
-	TRBD1	TRBV24-1	TRBJ1-4	TGTGCCACCAGGCCCGGACAGGACCAGAATGAAAAACTGTTTTTT	CATRPGQDQNEKLFF
few	-	TRBV6-6	TRBJ1-5	TGTGCCAGCAGTTACCAACAGGCGGAGCCCCAGCATTTT	CASSYQQAEPQHF
-	-	TRBV4-1	TRBJ1-2	TGTGCCAGCAGCTCACGCGAGGGGACGACTGGCTACACCTTC	CASSSREGTTGYTF
once	-	TRBV7-9	TRBJ2-3	TGTGCCAGCAGCGCTCACGGGGAGGCAGATACGCAGTATTTT	CASSAHGEADTQYF
-	-	TRBV7-3	TRBJ2-7	TGTGCCAGCAGCTTAAACGGGGGTTCCCCTCAGGACGAGCAGTACTTC	CASSLNGGSPQDEQYF
-	-	TRBV7-2	TRBJ1-2	TGTGCCAGCAGCACAACTAACTATGGCTACACCTTC	CASSTTNYGYTF
-	TRBD2	TRBV15	TRBJ2-3	TGTGCCACCAGCAGAAGACTAGCGGGGGGGGCAGATACGCAGTATTTT	CATSRRLAGGADTQYF
-	-	TRBV4-2	TRBJ1-2	TGTGCCAGCAGCCAAGATCTAGGGGAGGGATATGGCTACACCTTC	CASSQDLGEGYGYTF
few	-	TRBV7-2	TRBJ1-5	TGTGCCAGCAGTCTCTTGGGGCCGGGCAATCAGCCCCAGCATTTT	CASSLLGPGNQPQHF
-	-	TRBV20-1	TRBJ1-5	TGCAGTGCTACGGACGGCTCCCAGGCCCAGCATTTT	CSATDGSQAQHF
few	TRBD1	TRBV5-5	TRBJ1-1	TGTGCCAGCAGCCGTGGACAGGGGGACACTGAAGCTTTCTTT	CASSRGQGDTEAFF
many	-	TRBV4-1	TRBJ2-1	TGCGCCAGCAGCCCTGAACGTTTGAGGCGGGGGCATTACAATGAGCAGTTCTTC	CASSPERLRRGHYNEQFF
-	TRBD1	TRBV5-1	TRBJ2-5	TGCGCCAGCAGCCCGGGACAGGGGGCTTTTCAGACCCAGTACTTC	CASSPGQGAFQTQYF
once	-	TRBV15	TRBJ1-1	TGTGCCACCAGCAGCGGACGGTTGAACACTGAAGCTTTCTTT	CATSSGRLNTEAFF
many	-	TRBV21-1	TRBJ2-7	TGTGCCAGCAGTCCCGACGGGGCTAGCTACGAGCAGTACTTC	CASSPDGASYEQYF
few	-	TRBV28	TRBJ2-6	TGTGCCAGCAGTCCGACACACTCTGGGGCCAACGTCCTGACTTTC	CASSPTHSGANVLTF
-	TRBD1	TRBV15	TRBJ1-5	TGTGCCGCCATGGGACAGCTAGATCAGCCCCAGCATTTT	CAAMGQLDQPQHF
many	TRBD1	TRBV7-2	TRBJ2-5	TGTGCCAGCAGCGCAAGGACAGGGGATCAAGAGACCCAGTACTTC	CASSARTGDQETQYF